This is a list of T cell receptor beta chains from one sample in a study of Ad26.COV2.S vaccination and SARS-CoV-2 variants. Libraries were prepared by immunoSEQ multiplex PCR; TCRdb keeps only in-frame clonotypes and omits some of them. The sample has around 320,000 clones; around 86% are singletons. The sequences come from peripheral blood, collected in a trial of Ad26.COV2.S vaccine versus placebo. Every receptor here comes from a person between 18 and 59 years old who received the Ad26.COV2.S COVID-19 vaccine or a placebo. Each CDR3 is given with its conserved first and last residue. A D gene is named only where the DNA matches it firmly. Expanded clones get a size class; other rows say once, few or many, or leave the size out.

>NA|TRBV4-3|TRBJ2-7|TRBD1
TGCGCCAGCAGCCACAGGACAGGGATCTTTCGGGAGCAGTACTTC
CASSHRTGIFREQYF
>NA|TRBV11-2|TRBJ2-5|NA
TGTGCCAGCAGCTTAGATACCGGGCTAAATGGAGAGACCCAGTACTTC
CASSLDTGLNGETQYF
>NA|TRBV30|TRBJ1-2|NA
TGTGCCTGGAGTGTCCAGGGTTACTATGGCTACACCTTC
CAWSVQGYYGYTF
>NA|TRBV15|TRBJ1-2|TRBD1
TGTGCCACCAGCAGAGGGACAGGGCTTAACTATGGCTACACCTTC
CATSRGTGLNYGYTF
>few|TRBV4-1|TRBJ1-3|NA
TGCGCCAGCAGCCGGGGGGGCGTAGTTCTCTCTGGAAACACCATATATTTT
CASSRGGVVLSGNTIYF
>NA|TRBV7-8|TRBJ2-7|NA
TGTGCCAGCAGCCCCCCACAGAAATACGAGCAGTACTTC
CASSPPQKYEQYF
>NA|TRBV5-4|TRBJ2-7|TRBD1
TGTGCCAGCAGCTTTGGACAGGGGGGTATCGAGCAGTACTTC
CASSFGQGGIEQYF
>NA|TRBV7-2|TRBJ1-1|NA
TGTGCCAGCAGGCGGGAGGTAGAAGCTTTCTTT
CASRREVEAFF
>NA|TRBV5-1|TRBJ1-2|TRBD1
TGCGCCAGCAACCTCGACAGGGGTAATGGCTACACCTTC
CASNLDRGNGYTF
>NA|TRBV19|TRBJ2-1|NA
TGTGCCAGTAGTATAGAATGGCCCAATGAGCAGTTCTTC
CASSIEWPNEQFF
>once|TRBV2|TRBJ2-3|NA
TGTGCCAGTCCGGATACGCAGTATTTT
CASPDTQYF
>NA|TRBV5-1|TRBJ1-1|NA
TGCGCCAGCAGCTTGTCCCACACTGAAGCTTTCTTT
CASSLSHTEAFF
>few|TRBV5-1|TRBJ2-2|NA
TGCGCCAGCAGCCCAAGGGGCCCTGATAGCACCGGGGAGCTGTTTTTT
CASSPRGPDSTGELFF
>NA|TRBV19|TRBJ1-4|NA
TGTGCCAGTTCGTGGGATGAAAAACTGTTTTTT
CASSWDEKLFF
>NA|TRBV29-1|TRBJ2-7|TRBD1
TGCAGCGTTGCCCTAGGGACAGGGGTATACGAGCAGTACTTC
CSVALGTGVYEQYF
>once|TRBV3-1/TRBV3-2|TRBJ2-7|TRBD1
TGTGCCAGCACCAGGGGGTTCAACCGGTTTTCCTACGAGCAGTACTTC
CASTRGFNRFSYEQYF
>NA|TRBV30|TRBJ2-1|NA
TGTGCCTGGAGTGGTTCCCGAGGAGAGCAGTTCTTC
CAWSGSRGEQFF
>few|TRBV7-9|TRBJ1-5|NA
TGTGCCAGCAGCGGCGTGGACAATCAGCCCCAGCATTTT
CASSGVDNQPQHF
>NA|TRBV3-1/TRBV3-2|TRBJ1-4|NA
TGTGCCAGCAGCGGAAGGGGGACCCTGAATGAAAAACTGTTTTTT
CASSGRGTLNEKLFF
>NA|TRBV9|TRBJ1-3|NA
TGTGCCAGCAGCGGATCGGACAGCCACTACTCTGGAAACACCATATATTTT
CASSGSDSHYSGNTIYF
>few|TRBV3-1/TRBV3-2|TRBJ2-2|NA
TGTGCCAGCAGCCACGCGGGGATCACCGGGGAGCTGTTTTTT
CASSHAGITGELFF
>few|TRBV30|TRBJ1-1|NA
TGTGCCTGGGGCAGCTATGAAGCTTTCTTT
CAWGSYEAFF
>NA|TRBV19|TRBJ2-3|TRBD2
TGTGCCAGTAGTATATCGTCTAGCGGGGGGACAGATACGCAGTATTTT
CASSISSSGGTDTQYF
>NA|TRBV30|TRBJ1-6|NA
TGTGCCTGGAGTGTATGGGATTCACCCCTCCACTTT
CAWSVWDSPLHF
>once|TRBV7-9|TRBJ2-5|TRBD2
TGTGCCAGCAGCCTTAGCGGGGAAGAGACCCAGTACTTC
CASSLSGEETQYF
>NA|TRBV7-8|TRBJ2-7|NA
TGTGCCAGCAGCTCCAGCACAGGGAATTGGTACGAGCAGTACTTC
CASSSSTGNWYEQYF
>NA|TRBV7-2|TRBJ1-2|NA
TGTGCCAGCACCGACGTATCAGCTAACTATGGCTACACCTTC
CASTDVSANYGYTF
>once|TRBV5-1|TRBJ2-3|TRBD2
TGCGCCAGCAGCTTGGCCGGCGGGGGGGCCGGAGATACGCAGTATTTT
CASSLAGGGAGDTQYF
>NA|TRBV5-1|TRBJ2-2|NA
TGCGCCAGCAGCTTAGACATATCGGGCACCGGGGAGCTGTTTTTT
CASSLDISGTGELFF
>NA|TRBV12-3/TRBV12-4|TRBJ1-2|NA
TGTGCCAGCAGTTCGGGACCTTCCTACACCTTC
CASSSGPSYTF
>NA|TRBV7-8|TRBJ2-5|NA
TGTGCCAGCAGCTTTCGCGGGGAGACCCAGTACTTC
CASSFRGETQYF
>NA|TRBV9|TRBJ1-2|NA
TGTGCCAGCAGCGTAGGCCCCCGACAGGATGGCTACACCTTC
CASSVGPRQDGYTF
>NA|TRBV18|TRBJ2-7|NA
TGTGCCAGCTCACCTACGGAGAGAGCCTACGAGCAGTACTTC
CASSPTERAYEQYF
>few|TRBV9|TRBJ2-7|NA
TGTGCCAGCAGCGTAGCACAGGGCTACGAGCAGTACTTC
CASSVAQGYEQYF
>NA|TRBV19|TRBJ1-1|TRBD1
TGTGCCAGTAGTATCTTGGGACAGGGGGCAGAGACTGAAGCTTTCTTT
CASSILGQGAETEAFF
>NA|TRBV7-6|TRBJ1-1|NA
TGTGCCAGCAGCTTAGCGTATGGGACTGAAGCTTTCTTT
CASSLAYGTEAFF
>NA|TRBV6-5|TRBJ2-3|TRBD2
TGTGCCACCAAACTAGCGGGGGTTGGCACAGATACGCAGTATTTT
CATKLAGVGTDTQYF
>NA|TRBV15|TRBJ2-5|NA
TGTGCCACCAGCAGCCGGGGGGCGCTCGTAGGAGAGACCCAGTACTTC
CATSSRGALVGETQYF
>NA|TRBV7-3|TRBJ2-2|NA
TGTGCCAGCAGCTTAAATGGAAGGAACAGACACACCGGGGAGCTGTTTTTT
CASSLNGRNRHTGELFF
>NA|TRBV6-4|TRBJ2-3|NA
TGTGCCAGCAGTGCCTCCCACGGAGATACGCAGTATTTT
CASSASHGDTQYF
>once|TRBV5-1|TRBJ1-2|NA
TGCGCCAGCAGCTTGGCCCCGGACAGCGACTATGGCTACACCTTC
CASSLAPDSDYGYTF
>NA|TRBV10-3|TRBJ2-2|TRBD1
TGTGCCATCACAGGACAGGGGGATAACGGGGAGCTGTTTTTT
CAITGQGDNGELFF
>NA|TRBV5-6|TRBJ2-1|TRBD1
TGTGCCAGCAGCCTAAACAGGGGGCATGAGCAGTTCTTC
CASSLNRGHEQFF
>NA|TRBV7-9|TRBJ2-5|NA
TGTGCCACCCTCCCGGCAGGGCAGCAAGAGACCCAGTACTTC
CATLPAGQQETQYF
>NA|TRBV18|TRBJ2-7|NA
TGTGCCAGCTCACCCTCCCAGCAAGCCTACGAGCAGTACTTC
CASSPSQQAYEQYF
>once|TRBV5-1|TRBJ2-1|TRBD2
TGCGCCAGCAGCTCGACGGGGGGAGATGAGCAGTTCTTC
CASSSTGGDEQFF